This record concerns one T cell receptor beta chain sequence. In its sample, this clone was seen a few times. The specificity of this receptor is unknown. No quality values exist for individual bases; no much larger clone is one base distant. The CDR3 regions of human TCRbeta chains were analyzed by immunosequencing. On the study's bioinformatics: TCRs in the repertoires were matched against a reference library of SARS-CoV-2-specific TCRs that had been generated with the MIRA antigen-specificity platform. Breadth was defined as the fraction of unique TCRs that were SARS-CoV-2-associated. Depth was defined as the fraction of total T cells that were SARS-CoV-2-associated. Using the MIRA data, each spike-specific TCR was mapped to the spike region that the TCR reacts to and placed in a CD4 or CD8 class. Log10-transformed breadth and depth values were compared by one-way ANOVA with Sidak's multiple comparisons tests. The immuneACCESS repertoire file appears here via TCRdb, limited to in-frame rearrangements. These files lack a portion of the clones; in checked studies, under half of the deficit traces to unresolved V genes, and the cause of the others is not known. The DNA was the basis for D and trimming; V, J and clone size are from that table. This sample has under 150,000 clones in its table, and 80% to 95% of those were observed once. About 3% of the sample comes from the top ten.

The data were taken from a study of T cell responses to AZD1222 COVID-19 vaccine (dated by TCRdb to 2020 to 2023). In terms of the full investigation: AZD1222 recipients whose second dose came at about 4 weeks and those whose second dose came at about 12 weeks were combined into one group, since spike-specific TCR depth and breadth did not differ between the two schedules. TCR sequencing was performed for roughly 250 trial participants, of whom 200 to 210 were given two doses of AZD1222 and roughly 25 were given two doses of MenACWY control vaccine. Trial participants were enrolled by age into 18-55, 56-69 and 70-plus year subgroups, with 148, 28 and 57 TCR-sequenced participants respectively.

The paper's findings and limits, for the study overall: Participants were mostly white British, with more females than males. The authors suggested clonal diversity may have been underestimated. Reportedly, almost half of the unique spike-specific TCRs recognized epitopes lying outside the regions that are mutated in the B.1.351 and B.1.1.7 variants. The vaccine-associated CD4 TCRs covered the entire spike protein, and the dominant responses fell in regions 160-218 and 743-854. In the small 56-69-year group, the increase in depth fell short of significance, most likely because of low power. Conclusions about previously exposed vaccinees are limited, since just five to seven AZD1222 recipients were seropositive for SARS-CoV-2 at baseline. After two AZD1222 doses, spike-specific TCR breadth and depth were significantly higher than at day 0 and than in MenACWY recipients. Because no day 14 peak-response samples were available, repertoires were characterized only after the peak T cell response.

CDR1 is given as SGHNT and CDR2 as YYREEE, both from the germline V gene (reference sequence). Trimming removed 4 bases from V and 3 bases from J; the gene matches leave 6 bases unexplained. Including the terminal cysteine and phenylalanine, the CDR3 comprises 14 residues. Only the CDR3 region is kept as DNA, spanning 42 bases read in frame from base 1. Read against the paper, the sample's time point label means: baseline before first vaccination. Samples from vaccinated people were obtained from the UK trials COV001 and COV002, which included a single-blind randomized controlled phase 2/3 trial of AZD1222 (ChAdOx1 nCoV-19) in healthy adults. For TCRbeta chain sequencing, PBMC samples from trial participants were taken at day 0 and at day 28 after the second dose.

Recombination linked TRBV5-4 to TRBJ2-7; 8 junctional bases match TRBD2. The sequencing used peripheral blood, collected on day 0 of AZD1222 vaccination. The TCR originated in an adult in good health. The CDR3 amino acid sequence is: CASSTQREYYEQYF. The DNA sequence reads TGTGCCAGCAGCACCCAGCGGGAGTACTACGAGCAGTACTTC.